Listed below are T cell receptor beta chains from one sample, sequenced in a study of early T cells in non-severe SARS-CoV-2 infection. TCRdb reprocessed the 5' RACE reads with MiXCR, giving one entry per CDR3 protein. This table holds around 63,000 distinct CDR3 sequences, about a tenth found once. The sequenced sample was whole blood, obtained at baseline. These receptors all come from an adult who was a healthcare worker with PCR-confirmed SARS-CoV-2 infection or an uninfected control (not recorded which). The CDR3 runs from the conserved cysteine through the conserved F or W. Each record gives: D gene, J gene, V gene, CDR3 length, clone size, CDR3 DNA, CDR3 protein. A D gene is named only where the DNA matches it firmly. Expanded clones get a size class; other rows say once, few or many, or leave the size out.

D gene: .
J gene: TRBJ2-2
V gene: TRBV29-1
CDR3 length: 14
clone size: few
CDR3 DNA: TGCAGCGTTGAAGGGCTGGTGAACACCGGGGAGCTGTTTTTT
CDR3 protein: CSVEGLVNTGELFF

D gene: TRBD2
J gene: TRBJ2-1
V gene: TRBV6-2/TRBV6-3
CDR3 length: 18
clone size: few
CDR3 DNA: TGTGCCAGCACCGAAGACAGTGCTAGCGGCAGTCCCAACAATGAGCAGTTCTTC
CDR3 protein: CASTEDSASGSPNNEQFF

D gene: .
J gene: TRBJ2-3
V gene: TRBV29-1
CDR3 length: 14
clone size: .
CDR3 DNA: TGCAGCGTCCGAAGGGGACACAACACAGATACGCAGTATTTT
CDR3 protein: CSVRRGHNTDTQYF

D gene: .
J gene: TRBJ1-1
V gene: TRBV11-1
CDR3 length: 14
clone size: many
CDR3 DNA: TGTGCCAGCAGCTTCCGACAGGAGGTTTCTGAAGCTTTCTTT
CDR3 protein: CASSFRQEVSEAFF

D gene: TRBD1
J gene: TRBJ2-7
V gene: TRBV10-3
CDR3 length: 16
clone size: few
CDR3 DNA: TGTGCCATCAGTGAGAGAACCGGGACAGGGGCCTACGAGCAGTACTTC
CDR3 protein: CAISERTGTGAYEQYF

D gene: TRBD1
J gene: TRBJ1-1
V gene: TRBV5-4
CDR3 length: 13
clone size: .
CDR3 DNA: TGTGCCAGCAGCCGGGACAGGGCCACTGAAGCTTTCTTT
CDR3 protein: CASSRDRATEAFF

D gene: .
J gene: TRBJ2-1
V gene: TRBV12-3/TRBV12-4
CDR3 length: 14
clone size: many
CDR3 DNA: TGTGCCAGCAGTCCTCAGGGGGGAGGGGTAGAGCAGTTCTTC
CDR3 protein: CASSPQGGGVEQFF

D gene: TRBD1
J gene: TRBJ2-5
V gene: TRBV7-9
CDR3 length: 14
clone size: many
CDR3 DNA: TGTGCCAGCAACTTACAGGGGGCGTCGGAGACCCAGTACTTC
CDR3 protein: CASNLQGASETQYF

D gene: .
J gene: TRBJ2-3
V gene: TRBV29-1
CDR3 length: 13
clone size: few
CDR3 DNA: TGCAGCGCAGAAGGGGATTATACCGATACGCAGTATTTT
CDR3 protein: CSAEGDYTDTQYF

D gene: .
J gene: TRBJ2-1
V gene: TRBV29-1
CDR3 length: 14
clone size: many
CDR3 DNA: TGCAGCTTCGTTGGGGGAGCCTCCTACAATGAGCAGTTCTTC
CDR3 protein: CSFVGGASYNEQFF

D gene: .
J gene: TRBJ1-3
V gene: TRBV30
CDR3 length: 14
clone size: many
CDR3 DNA: TGTGCCTGTCGGGGCAGGGCGGCTGGAAACACCATATATTTT
CDR3 protein: CACRGRAAGNTIYF

D gene: .
J gene: TRBJ1-4
V gene: TRBV7-2
CDR3 length: 15
clone size: many
CDR3 DNA: TGTGCCAGCAGCCCCCCTGGCCGATTGGGAGAAAAACTGTTTTTT
CDR3 protein: CASSPPGRLGEKLFF

D gene: .
J gene: TRBJ2-1
V gene: TRBV29-1
CDR3 length: 14
clone size: many
CDR3 DNA: TGCAGCGTCCGAGGGGGGTTATCTAGCGTCGAGCAGTTCTTC
CDR3 protein: CSVRGGLSSVEQFF

D gene: TRBD1
J gene: TRBJ2-6
V gene: TRBV30
CDR3 length: 15
clone size: many
CDR3 DNA: TGTGCCTGGGGACAGGGGCCCTCTGGGGCCAACGTCCTGACTTTC
CDR3 protein: CAWGQGPSGANVLTF

D gene: TRBD2
J gene: TRBJ2-7
V gene: TRBV12-3/TRBV12-4
CDR3 length: 15
clone size: .
CDR3 DNA: TGTGCCAGCAGTTCCTGGCTAGCGGGAGAGCGCGAGCAGTACTTC
CDR3 protein: CASSSWLAGEREQYF

D gene: TRBD2
J gene: TRBJ2-1
V gene: TRBV29-1
CDR3 length: 14
clone size: many
CDR3 DNA: TGCAGCGCTCGGACTAGCCGCGGGGATCGGGAGCAGTTCTTC
CDR3 protein: CSARTSRGDREQFF

D gene: .
J gene: TRBJ1-1
V gene: TRBV7-3
CDR3 length: 11
clone size: .
CDR3 DNA: TGTGCCAGCAGCACGGGACAAGAAGCTTTCTTT
CDR3 protein: CASSTGQEAFF

D gene: .
J gene: TRBJ1-6
V gene: TRBV28
CDR3 length: 13
clone size: many
CDR3 DNA: TGTGCCAGTGGGTGGTTGACGGATTCACCCCTCCACTTT
CDR3 protein: CASGWLTDSPLHF

D gene: TRBD2
J gene: TRBJ2-7
V gene: TRBV20-1
CDR3 length: 13
clone size: many
CDR3 DNA: TGCAGTGCTAGAGTAGCGGGAGTATACGAGCAGTACTTC
CDR3 protein: CSARVAGVYEQYF

D gene: TRBD1
J gene: TRBJ2-5
V gene: TRBV20-1
CDR3 length: 13
clone size: few
CDR3 DNA: TGCAGTGCTAGCAGGGGGCGCGAAGAGACCCAGTACTTC
CDR3 protein: CSASRGREETQYF

D gene: .
J gene: TRBJ1-1
V gene: TRBV12-3/TRBV12-4
CDR3 length: 15
clone size: many
CDR3 DNA: TGTGCCAGCAGCTTACAGCCGAACGTCAACACTGAAGCTTTCTTT
CDR3 protein: CASSLQPNVNTEAFF

D gene: TRBD1
J gene: TRBJ2-7
V gene: TRBV3-1
CDR3 length: 14
clone size: many
CDR3 DNA: TGTGCCAGCAGCTTTCAGACAGGGCCCTACGAGCAGTACTTC
CDR3 protein: CASSFQTGPYEQYF

D gene: .
J gene: TRBJ1-4
V gene: TRBV6-5
CDR3 length: 16
clone size: .
CDR3 DNA: TGTGCCAGCAGACCTCCGGGTCGACAGCGTAATGAAAAACTGTTTTTT
CDR3 protein: CASRPPGRQRNEKLFF

D gene: TRBD2
J gene: TRBJ2-5
V gene: TRBV4-3
CDR3 length: 15
clone size: few
CDR3 DNA: TGCGCCAGCAGCCAACATCTGCGGGAGCGGGAGACCCAGTACTTC
CDR3 protein: CASSQHLRERETQYF

D gene: .
J gene: TRBJ1-2
V gene: TRBV7-2
CDR3 length: 14
clone size: many
CDR3 DNA: TGTGCCAGCAGGCCTGCCGGGGCAGTGCATGGCTACACCTTC
CDR3 protein: CASRPAGAVHGYTF

D gene: TRBD1
J gene: TRBJ2-3
V gene: TRBV20-1
CDR3 length: 14
clone size: few
CDR3 DNA: TGCAGTGCTCCAAGACAGGGGCGGGCAGATACGCAGTATTTT
CDR3 protein: CSAPRQGRADTQYF

D gene: TRBD2
J gene: TRBJ2-1
V gene: TRBV20-1
CDR3 length: 13
clone size: many
CDR3 DNA: TGCAGTGCTAGACTAGCGGGTAACAATGAGCAATTCTTC
CDR3 protein: CSARLAGNNEQFF

D gene: .
J gene: TRBJ1-1
V gene: TRBV29-1
CDR3 length: 12
clone size: .
CDR3 DNA: TGCAGCGTTGGGTCCCTGAACACTGAAGCTTTCTTT
CDR3 protein: CSVGSLNTEAFF

D gene: .
J gene: TRBJ1-1
V gene: TRBV5-1
CDR3 length: 14
clone size: .
CDR3 DNA: TGCGCCAGCAGCTTGTACAGTAGGAACACTGAAGCTTTCTTT
CDR3 protein: CASSLYSRNTEAFF

D gene: .
J gene: TRBJ2-3
V gene: TRBV9
CDR3 length: 14
clone size: many
CDR3 DNA: TGTGCCAGCAGCGTAAGTTGGGGCACAGATACGCAGTATTTT
CDR3 protein: CASSVSWGTDTQYF

D gene: .
J gene: TRBJ1-5
V gene: TRBV28
CDR3 length: 15
clone size: few
CDR3 DNA: TGTGCCAGCACTTACAGCGCCGGCAACAATCAGCCCCAGCATTTT
CDR3 protein: CASTYSAGNNQPQHF

D gene: TRBD2
J gene: TRBJ2-3
V gene: TRBV19
CDR3 length: 19
clone size: .
CDR3 DNA: TGTGCCAGTAGTATCGAGGCCCCCCGACTAGCGGGAGGGTTAGATACGCAGTATTTT
CDR3 protein: CASSIEAPRLAGGLDTQYF

D gene: .
J gene: TRBJ2-5
V gene: TRBV7-9
CDR3 length: 12
clone size: .
CDR3 DNA: TGTGCCAGCAGCGGATTTCGAGAGACCCAGTACTTC
CDR3 protein: CASSGFRETQYF

D gene: TRBD1
J gene: TRBJ1-2
V gene: TRBV5-4
CDR3 length: 15
clone size: few
CDR3 DNA: TGTGCCAGCAGAGAGGGACAGGGGGCTATTAGAGGCTACACCTTC
CDR3 protein: CASREGQGAIRGYTF

D gene: TRBD1
J gene: TRBJ1-2
V gene: TRBV6-1
CDR3 length: 15
clone size: few
CDR3 DNA: TGTGCCAGCAGGGACAGGGTGAGCTTTAACTATGGCTACACCTTC
CDR3 protein: CASRDRVSFNYGYTF

D gene: TRBD1
J gene: TRBJ2-4
V gene: TRBV28
CDR3 length: 16
clone size: many
CDR3 DNA: TGTGCCAGCAGTTCACACCTACAGGGGGCCAAAAACATTCAGTACTTC
CDR3 protein: CASSSHLQGAKNIQYF

D gene: .
J gene: TRBJ2-7
V gene: TRBV3-1
CDR3 length: 13
clone size: many
CDR3 DNA: TGTGCCAGCAGCCATTACCAATCCTACGAGCAGTACTTC
CDR3 protein: CASSHYQSYEQYF

D gene: .
J gene: TRBJ1-1
V gene: TRBV5-1
CDR3 length: 13
clone size: many
CDR3 DNA: TGCGCCAGCAGCATTCGGAAGAACACTGAAGCTTTCTTT
CDR3 protein: CASSIRKNTEAFF

D gene: .
J gene: TRBJ1-5
V gene: TRBV6-5
CDR3 length: 13
clone size: many
CDR3 DNA: TGTGCCAGCAAGCTTGGGGGCAATCAGCCCCAGCATTTT
CDR3 protein: CASKLGGNQPQHF

D gene: .
J gene: TRBJ1-1
V gene: TRBV6-2/TRBV6-3
CDR3 length: 16
clone size: .
CDR3 DNA: TGTGCCAGCAGTAATCAACCCGGACATCGGGACACTGATGCTTTCTTT
CDR3 protein: CASSNQPGHRDTDAFF

D gene: TRBD2
J gene: TRBJ2-7
V gene: TRBV4-3
CDR3 length: 15
clone size: .
CDR3 DNA: TGCGCCAGCAGCCAAGTATTAGCGGGGCCCTACGAGCAGTACTTC
CDR3 protein: CASSQVLAGPYEQYF

D gene: TRBD2
J gene: TRBJ2-3
V gene: TRBV20-1
CDR3 length: 15
clone size: few
CDR3 DNA: TGCAGTGCAACCGGGACTAGCGGGGCCACAGATACGCAGTATTTT
CDR3 protein: CSATGTSGATDTQYF

D gene: TRBD1
J gene: TRBJ2-1
V gene: TRBV5-1
CDR3 length: 15
clone size: many
CDR3 DNA: TGCGCCAGCAGCTCCCCGGGACAGCGCTACAATGAGCAGTTCTTC
CDR3 protein: CASSSPGQRYNEQFF

D gene: .
J gene: TRBJ2-1
V gene: TRBV5-8
CDR3 length: 15
clone size: .
CDR3 DNA: TGTGCCAGCAGCTTGCGGGGAATGGGTTACAATGAGCAGTTCTTC
CDR3 protein: CASSLRGMGYNEQFF